These 24 T cell receptor beta chains came from one sample sequenced in a study of OX40 agonist ivuxolimab in advanced cancers. Libraries were prepared by immunoSEQ multiplex PCR; TCRdb keeps only in-frame clonotypes and omits some of them. The table records tens of thousands of clones, more than 75% of them present only once. Source: CD4+ or CD8+ T cells sorted from blood, taken in a trial of the OX40 agonist ivuxolimab. These receptors were collected from an adult with an advanced solid tumor such as melanoma, head and neck, liver or kidney cancer.

The chain carries TRBV28 and TRBJ1-2; D is undetermined. The CDR3 is 13 residues long. The V end was cut by 3 bases, the J end by 3 bases, with 8 bases between. Germline CDR1 is MDHEN and CDR2 is SYDVKM. The CDR3 sequence: CASSFSGYYGYTF. CDR3 nucleotide sequence: TGTGCCAGCAGTTTTTCGGGCTACTATGGCTACACCTTC.

This clone was seen more than once but under ten times. This rearrangement joins TRBV13 to TRBJ2-1; 10 nucleotides agree with TRBD1. The V gene's germline CDR1 is PRHDT and CDR2 FYEKMQ (reference sequence). Losses at the gene ends were 2 bases for V and 4 bases for J; bases not matched to a gene: 11. This CDR3 contains 18 residues. The CDR3 DNA reads as TGTGCCAGCAGCTTAAGGACGTACGGGACAGGGGATTACAATGAGCAGTTCTTC. Its protein is CASSLRTYGTGDYNEQFF. The full variable domain, rest sourced from reference TRBV13 and TRBJ2-1, is AAGVIQSPRHLIKEKRETATLKCYPIPRHDTVYWYQQGPGQDPQFLISFYEKMQSDKGSIPDRFSAQQFSDYHSELNMSSLELGDSALYFCASSLRTYGTGDYNEQFFGPGTRLTVL.

The rearrangement joins TRBV12-5 to TRBJ2-7; D gene uncertain. Germline V lookup: CDR1 LGHNT, CDR2 FRNRAP. The CDR3 runs 16 residues. Trimming cost V 0 bases and J 4 bases, with 16 bases left between them. CDR3 sequence (DNA): TGTGCTAGTGGTTTGGTACCAGACCGGGCCCTATACGAGCAGTACTTC. This encodes CASGLVPDRALYEQYF.

The chain couples TRBV30 to TRBJ2-1; D is unresolved. Germline CDR1 is GTSNPN and CDR2 is SVGIG (reference sequence). Between the trimmed V and J ends, which lost 0 bases and 10 bases, there was a span of 7 bases. The CDR3 runs to 11 residues. DNA for the CDR3: TGTGCCTGGAGTGTAGCGTGGGAGCAGTTCTTC. Its protein product is CAWSVAWEQFF.

Written as DNA, the CDR3 is TGTGCCAGTAGTAAGACCCGACAGGGACCTGGGGCCAACGTCCTGACTTTC. It specifies CASSKTRQGPGANVLTF. The gene calls are TRBV19 and TRBJ2-6; 7 bases are a match to TRBD1. CDR3 length: 17 amino acids. The germline V gene encodes CDR1 LNHDA and CDR2 SQIVND (reference sequence). The V gene end was trimmed by 4 bases and the J gene end by 2 bases; junction bases not matched to a gene: 8.

The gene calls are TRBV19 and TRBJ1-2; 7 nucleotides agree with TRBD1. Germline-derived CDR1 and CDR2 are LNHDA and SQIVND (reference sequence). The CDR3 is made up of 13 amino acids. Unmatched junction bases numbered 5, after V lost 6 bases and J lost 4 bases. CDR3 nucleotide sequence: TGTGCCAGTAGACCCCGACAGGGCTATGGCTACACCTTC. Residues: CASRPRQGYGYTF. Filled out from reference TRBV19 and TRBJ1-2, the complete variable domain reads DGGITQSPKYLFRKEGQNVTLSCEQNLNHDAMYWYRQDPGQGLRLIYYSQIVNDFQKGDIAEGYSVSREKKESFPLTVTSAQKNPTAFYLCASRPRQGYGYTFGSGTRLTVV.

CDR3 sequence: CASSFGQGNEKLFF. The CDR3, as DNA: TGTGCCAGCAGCTTTGGACAGGGAAATGAAAAACTGTTTTTT. V usage is TRBV7-9 and J usage is TRBJ1-4; TRBD1 matches 8 bases. The CDR3 has 14 residues. CDR1 and CDR2 (germline): SEHNR, FQNEAQ (reference sequence). The V segment lost 3 bases and the J segment 5 bases; nucleotides outside the gene matches: 2. The whole variable domain, remainder taken from reference TRBV7-9 and TRBJ1-4, is DTGVSQNPRHKITKRGQNVTFRCDPISEHNRLYWYRQTLGQGPEFLTYFQNEAQLEKSRLLSDRFSAERPKGSFSTLEIQRTEQGDSAMYLCASSFGQGNEKLFFGSGTQLSVL.

The chain carries TRBV5-1 and TRBJ1-6; D is ambiguous. Germline lookup yields CDR1 SGHRS and CDR2 YFSETQ. The CDR3 is 14 amino acids. Trimming took 0 bases from V and 10 from J, leaving 11 bases between them. CDR3 nucleotide sequence: TGCGCCAGCAGCTTGGAAGGGCTCATATCACCCCTCCACTTT. Encoded protein: CASSLEGLISPLHF.

This chain links TRBV9 with TRBJ1-1, with D unresolved. Trimming pared 0 bases from V and 4 bases from J, leaving 7 bases between. The CDR3 is 13 residues long. The germline V gene has CDR1 SGDLS and CDR2 YYNGEE. The CDR3: CASSVGRTTEAFF. CDR3 coding DNA: TGTGCCAGCAGCGTAGGCAGGACCACTGAAGCTTTCTTT.

The rearrangement joins TRBV7-3 to TRBJ2-2; 14 bases are shared with TRBD2. CDR1 and CDR2 from the germline V gene are SGHTA and FQGTGA. This CDR3 has 16 residues. The V segment lost 4 bases and the J segment 10 bases; nucleotides outside the gene matches: 8. The CDR3 coding sequence is TGTGCCAGCAGCTACCGACTAGCGGGAGGGCCTGAGGAGCTGTTTTTT. The encoded protein is CASSYRLAGGPEELFF.

This clone was recorded a few times. This chain's CDR3 is CASSPGQVNQPQHF. CDR3 in DNA: TGCGCCAGCAGCCCGGGACAGGTCAATCAGCCCCAGCATTTT. The chain carries TRBV5-1 and TRBJ1-5; 8 positions match TRBD1. J lost 3 bases, V lost 4 bases, and 3 bases had no gene match. CDR3 length: 14 residues. The germline V gene has CDR1 SGHRS and CDR2 YFSETQ.

In the case of this clone: This same CDR3 is encoded by further DNA sequences in the sample. The V gene is TRBV30, the J gene TRBJ2-7; D ambiguous. Deletions cut 3 bases from V and 4 bases from J, with 7 bases between. CDR3 size: 11 residues. Germline loops: CDR1 GTSNPN, CDR2 SVGIG (reference sequence). In DNA form, the CDR3 reads TGTGCCTGGAGCGCCCGTTACGAGCAGTACTTC. It specifies CAWSARYEQYF. Supplemented by reference TRBV30 and TRBJ2-7, the full variable domain reads SQTIHQWPATLVQPVGSPLSLECTVEGTSNPNLYWYRQAAGRGLQLLFYSVGIGQISSEVPQNLSASRPQDRQFILSSKKLLLSDSGFYLCAWSARYEQYFGPGTRLTVT.

The rearrangement joins TRBV28 to TRBJ2-6; 7 bases are a match to TRBD1. The CDR3 is 15 amino acids. Germline-derived CDR1 and CDR2 are MDHEN and SYDVKM. The trim removed 7 bases at V and 3 bases at J, leaving 6 bases unmatched. The CDR3 region has the DNA TGTGCCAGCACCCAAGGGGGCGGTGGGGCCAACGTCCTGACTTTC. As protein: CASTQGGGGANVLTF.

The CDR3: CASSPSAATNEKLFF. The DNA of the CDR3 is TGTGCCAGCTCACCATCTGCTGCAACTAATGAAAAACTGTTTTTT. The gene calls are TRBV18 and TRBJ1-4; D is unclear. V was cut by 2 bases and J by 0 bases, with 7 bases left in between. CDR3 length: 15 amino acids. Germline-derived CDR1 and CDR2 are KGHSH and LQKENI.

CDR3 sequence: CASGTSGTATNEKLFF. The CDR3, as DNA: TGTGCCAGTGGGACTTCAGGGACTGCAACTAATGAAAAACTGTTTTTT. The chain is built from TRBV19 and TRBJ1-4; a weak D match, TRBD1 (5 bases). Germline V gene lookup returns CDR1 LNHDA and CDR2 SQIVND (reference sequence). V was clipped by 8 bases and J by 0 bases, with 16 bases between them. This CDR3 is 16 amino acids long.

For the CDR3, the DNA is TGTGCCAGCAGACTAGCGGGCCCGAATGAGCAGTTCTTC. It is translated as CASRLAGPNEQFF. This chain links TRBV7-9 with TRBJ2-1; 9 bases line up with TRBD2. The J segment lost 7 bases and the V segment lost 6 bases, leaving 4 bases of the junction unmatched. The length of the CDR3 is 13 residues. Germline V CDR1 and CDR2: SEHNR, FQNEAQ (reference sequence).

The chain combines TRBV30 with TRBJ2-2; weak D call: TRBD2 (6 bases). This CDR3 spans 14 amino acids. Germline V gene lookup returns CDR1 GTSNPN and CDR2 SVGIG (reference sequence). Trimming left V 2 bases short and J 2 bases short, with 9 bases between. CDR3 region: CAWSMTRNTGELFF. CDR3 DNA sequence: TGTGCCTGGAGTATGACTAGAAACACCGGGGAGCTGTTTTTT.

Only one count was recorded for this clone. V and J are TRBV7-6 and TRBJ2-2, with TRBD1 matching 8 bases. The CDR3 runs to 17 residues. After removal of 4 bases from V and 4 bases from J, the junction contained 11 bases not matched to a gene. Germline-derived CDR1 and CDR2 are SGHVS and FNYEAQ. CDR3 region: CASSSTRTGSVTGELFF. The CDR3 DNA follows: TGTGCCAGCAGCTCCACGAGGACAGGGAGTGTCACCGGGGAGCTGTTTTTT.

The sample holds a few counts of this clone. The chain recombines TRBV28 with TRBJ1-1; D ambiguous. Germline assignment: CDR1 MDHEN and CDR2 SYDVKM. Trimming stripped 1 base from V and 0 bases from J, with 9 bases between. This CDR3 has 15 amino acids. The CDR3 region is CASSLSMELNTEAFF. As DNA, the CDR3 is TGTGCCAGCAGTTTATCGATGGAATTGAACACTGAAGCTTTCTTT. Drawing the rest from reference TRBV28 and TRBJ1-1, the complete variable domain is DVKVTQSSRYLVKRTGEKVFLECVQDMDHENMFWYRQDPGLGLRLIYFSYDVKMKEKGDIPEGYSVSREKKERFSLILESASTNQTSMYLCASSLSMELNTEAFFGQGTRLTVV.

The chain has TRBV19 and TRBJ1-5; unclear D gene. CDR1 and CDR2 from the germline V gene are LNHDA and SQIVND (reference sequence). The V end lost 3 bases, the J end lost 7 bases, and 13 bases lay between the germline ends. This CDR3 contains 14 residues. In nucleotides, the CDR3 is TGTGCCAGTAGTATTACGTCGGTGGGGCAGCCCCAGCATTTT. Translation gives CASSITSVGQPQHF.

V usage is TRBV6-5 and J usage is TRBJ1-2; TRBD1 matches 7 bases. Per the germline V gene, CDR1 is MNHEY and CDR2 is SVGAGI. There are 14 residues in the CDR3. V lost 2 bases and J lost 4; bases outside the gene matches: 4. The CDR3 region has the DNA TGTGCCAGCAGTTACCCGACAGGGTTCTATGGCTACACCTTC. Translating it yields CASSYPTGFYGYTF.

The CDR3 region is CASSRTGGTGNTIYF. The CDR3, as DNA: TGTGCCAGCAGTAGGACAGGGGGGACTGGAAACACCATATATTTT. This rearrangement joins TRBV2 to TRBJ1-3; 10 bases agree with TRBD1. This CDR3 is built from 15 residues. Germline V gives CDR1 SNHLY, CDR2 FYNNEI. The V gene end was trimmed by 5 bases and the J gene end by 2 bases; junction bases not matched to a gene: 3. The whole variable domain, remainder taken from reference TRBV2 and TRBJ1-3, is EPEVTQTPSHQVTQMGQEVILRCVPISNHLYFYWYRQILGQKVEFLVSFYNNEISEKSEIFDDQFSVERPDGSNFTLKIRSTKLEDSAMYFCASSRTGGTGNTIYFGEGSWLTVV.

The J gene is TRBJ2-1, the V gene TRBV5-1, with 9 nucleotides matching TRBD2. Germline CDR1 and CDR2: SGHRS and YFSETQ. The CDR3 sequence is 18 residues long. J was trimmed by 6 bases and V by 7 bases; bases with no gene match: 20. The CDR3 sequence is CASSKQTSGIGIGNEQFF. CDR3 sequence (DNA): TGCGCCAGCTCGAAACAGACTAGCGGAATAGGGATTGGCAATGAGCAGTTCTTC.

The V gene is TRBV4-1, the J gene TRBJ1-6; D perhaps matches TRBD1 (5 bases). Trimming removed 3 bases from V and 6 bases from J, with 18 bases in between. Germline assignment: CDR1 MGHRA and CDR2 YSYEKL. This CDR3 spans 17 amino acids. This CDR3 is CASSQRRDGGFNSPLHF. For the CDR3, the DNA is TGCGCCAGCAGCCAGCGCAGGGACGGAGGTTTTAATTCACCCCTCCACTTT.